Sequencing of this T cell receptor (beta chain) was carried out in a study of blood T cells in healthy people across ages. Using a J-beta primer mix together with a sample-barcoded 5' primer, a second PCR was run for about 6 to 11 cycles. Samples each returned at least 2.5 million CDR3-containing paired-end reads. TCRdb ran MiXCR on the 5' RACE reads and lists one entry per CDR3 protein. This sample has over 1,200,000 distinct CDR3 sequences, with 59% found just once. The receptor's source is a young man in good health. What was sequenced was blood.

CDR3 nucleotides: TGTGCCTGGAGTCTCGGGAGGGATACACATGAGCAGTTCTTC. Amino acids: CAWSLGRDTHEQFF. The chain combines TRBV30 with TRBJ2-1, with 8 bases identical to TRBD2. Per germline, CDR1 GTSNPN and CDR2 SVGIG (reference sequence). The CDR3 has 14 amino acids. J gave up 8 bases and V 2 bases, and 8 bases lay outside the gene matches.